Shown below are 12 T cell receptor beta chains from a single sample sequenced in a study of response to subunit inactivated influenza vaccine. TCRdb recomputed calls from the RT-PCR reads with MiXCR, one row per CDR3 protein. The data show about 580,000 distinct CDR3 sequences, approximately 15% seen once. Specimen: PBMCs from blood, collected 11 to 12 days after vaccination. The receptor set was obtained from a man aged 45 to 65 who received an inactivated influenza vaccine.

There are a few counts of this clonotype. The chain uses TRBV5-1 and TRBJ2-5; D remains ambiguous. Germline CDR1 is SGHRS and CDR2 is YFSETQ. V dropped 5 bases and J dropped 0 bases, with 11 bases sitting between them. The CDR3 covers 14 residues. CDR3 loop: CASSRAINQETQYF. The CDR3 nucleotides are TGCGCCAGCAGTCGGGCAATAAACCAAGAGACCCAGTACTTC.

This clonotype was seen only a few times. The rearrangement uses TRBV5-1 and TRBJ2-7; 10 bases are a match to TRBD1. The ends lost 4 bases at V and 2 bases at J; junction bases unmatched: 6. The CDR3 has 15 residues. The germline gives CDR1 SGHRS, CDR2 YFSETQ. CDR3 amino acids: CASSPRDRGPYEQYF. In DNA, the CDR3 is TGCGCCAGCAGCCCCCGGGACAGGGGCCCCTACGAGCAGTACTTC.

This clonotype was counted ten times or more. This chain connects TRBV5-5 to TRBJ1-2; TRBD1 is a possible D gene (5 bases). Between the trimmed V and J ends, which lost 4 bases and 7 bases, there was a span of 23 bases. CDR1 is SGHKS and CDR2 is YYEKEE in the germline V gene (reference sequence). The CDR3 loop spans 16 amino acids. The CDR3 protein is CASSNFPGQGSAGYTF. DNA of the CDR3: TGTGCCAGCAGCAATTTCCCGGGTCAGGGAAGCGCTGGCTACACCTTC.

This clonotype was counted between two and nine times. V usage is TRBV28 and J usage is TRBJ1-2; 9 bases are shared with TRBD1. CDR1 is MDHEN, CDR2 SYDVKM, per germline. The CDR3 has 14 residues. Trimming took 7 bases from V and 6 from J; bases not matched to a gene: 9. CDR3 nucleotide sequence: TGTGCCAGCAATCCCCGGGACAGGGAGCATGGCTACACCTTC. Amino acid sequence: CASNPRDREHGYTF.

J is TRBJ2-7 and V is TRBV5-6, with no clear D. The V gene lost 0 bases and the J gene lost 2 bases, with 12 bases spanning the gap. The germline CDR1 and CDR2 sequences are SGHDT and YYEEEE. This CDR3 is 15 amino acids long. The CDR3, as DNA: TGTGCCAGCAGCTTGGATCCGAAACCCGCCTACGAGCAGTACTTC. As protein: CASSLDPKPAYEQYF.

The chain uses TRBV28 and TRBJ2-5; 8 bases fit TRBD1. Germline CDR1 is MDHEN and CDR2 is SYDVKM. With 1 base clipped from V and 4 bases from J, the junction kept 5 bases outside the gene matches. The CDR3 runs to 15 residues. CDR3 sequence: CASSLFRTGRETQYF. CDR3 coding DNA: TGTGCCAGCAGTTTATTCCGGACAGGGAGAGAGACCCAGTACTTC.

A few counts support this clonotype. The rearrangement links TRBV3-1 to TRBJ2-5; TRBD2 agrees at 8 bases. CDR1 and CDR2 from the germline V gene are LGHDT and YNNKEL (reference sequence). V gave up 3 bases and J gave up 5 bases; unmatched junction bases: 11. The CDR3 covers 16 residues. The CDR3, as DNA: TGTGCCAGCAGCCATCGCGGGGGGCGGCACTCGGAGACCCAGTACTTC. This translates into CASSHRGGRHSETQYF.

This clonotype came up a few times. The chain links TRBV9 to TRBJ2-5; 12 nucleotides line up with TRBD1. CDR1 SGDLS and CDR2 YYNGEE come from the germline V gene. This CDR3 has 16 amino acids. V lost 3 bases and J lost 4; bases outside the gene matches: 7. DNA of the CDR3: TGTGCCAGCAGCGCACCGGGACAGGGGGCCCGAGAGACCCAGTACTTC. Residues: CASSAPGQGARETQYF.

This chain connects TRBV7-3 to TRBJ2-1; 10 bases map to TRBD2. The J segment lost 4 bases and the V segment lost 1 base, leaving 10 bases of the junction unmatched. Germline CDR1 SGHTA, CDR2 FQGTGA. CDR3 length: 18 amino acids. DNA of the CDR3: TGTGCCAGCAGCTTAATATCGACCCGGACTAGCGGTTACAATGAGCAGTTCTTC. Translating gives CASSLISTRTSGYNEQFF.

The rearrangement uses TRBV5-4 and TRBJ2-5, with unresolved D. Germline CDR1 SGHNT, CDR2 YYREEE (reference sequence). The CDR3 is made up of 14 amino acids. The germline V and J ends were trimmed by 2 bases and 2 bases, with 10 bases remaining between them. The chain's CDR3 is CASSLMGTQETQYF. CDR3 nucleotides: TGTGCCAGCAGCTTAATGGGAACACAAGAGACCCAGTACTTC.

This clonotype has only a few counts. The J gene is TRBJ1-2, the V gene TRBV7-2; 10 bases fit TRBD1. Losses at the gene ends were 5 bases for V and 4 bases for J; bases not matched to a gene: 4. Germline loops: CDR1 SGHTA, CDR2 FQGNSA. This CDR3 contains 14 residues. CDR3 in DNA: TGTGCCAGCAGCGACCGGACAGGGGGCTATGGCTACACCTTC. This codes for CASSDRTGGYGYTF.

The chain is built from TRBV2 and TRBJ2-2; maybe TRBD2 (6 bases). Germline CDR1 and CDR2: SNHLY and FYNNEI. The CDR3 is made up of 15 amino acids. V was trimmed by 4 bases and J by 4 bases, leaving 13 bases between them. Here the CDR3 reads CASSAGRLGTGELFF. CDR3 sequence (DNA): TGTGCCAGCAGTGCCGGGAGATTGGGCACCGGGGAGCTGTTTTTT.